These 14 T cell receptor beta chains originate from one sample sequenced in a study of glioma-infiltrating T cells after dendritic cell vaccination. Measured with immunoSEQ multiplex PCR; TCRdb has only the in-frame clones, and not every one. The sample holds about 20,000 clones; 79% are singletons and the top ten take around 34%. Specimen: blood, collected before dendritic cell vaccination. The receptors come from a human donor with glioblastoma.

V gene TRBV11-2 combines with J gene TRBJ2-3; no clear D gene. Trimming pared 5 bases from V and 2 bases from J, leaving 23 bases between. Germline CDR1 reads SGHAT; CDR2 reads FQNNGV. The CDR3 has 18 amino acids. Here the CDR3 reads CASSPRLRGAGYTDTQYF. In DNA, the CDR3 is TGTGCCAGCAGCCCACGGCTACGAGGCGCTGGCTACACAGATACGCAGTATTTT.

This chain connects TRBV1 to TRBJ2-1; TRBD2 is the table's D call and was not checked against the DNA. TRBV1 is noted as a pseudogene. The CDR3 sequence is 13 residues long. The CDR3 loop is CTTLKREDNEQFF. In DNA, the CDR3 is TGCACCACCTTGAAGCGGGAGGACAATGAGCAGTTCTTC.

The V and J genes are TRBV28 and TRBJ2-7, with 8 bases that match TRBD1. Per the germline V gene, CDR1 is MDHEN and CDR2 is SYDVKM. The ends lost 2 bases at V and 9 bases at J; junction bases unmatched: 18. This CDR3 spans 17 amino acids. The CDR3 DNA sequence: TGTGCCAGCAGTTTACCCCGGACAGGGAACACCCTACGAGGGCAGTACTTC. Encoded protein: CASSLPRTGNTLRGQYF. Full variable domain (missing parts from reference TRBV28 and TRBJ2-7): DVKVTQSSRYLVKRTGEKVFLECVQDMDHENMFWYRQDPGLGLRLIYFSYDVKMKEKGDIPEGYSVSREKKERFSLILESASTNQTSMYLCASSLPRTGNTLRGQYFGPGTRLTVT.

The rearrangement uses TRBV13 and TRBJ2-5; no definite D call. This CDR3 has 12 amino acids. The V gene lost 2 bases and the J gene lost 4 bases, with 5 bases spanning the gap. Germline CDR1 PRHDT, CDR2 FYEKMQ (reference sequence). As DNA, the CDR3 is TGTGCCAGCAGCTTAACGGGAGAGACCCAGTACTTC. It yields the protein CASSLTGETQYF.

The chain couples TRBV19 to TRBJ1-2, with 7 bases that match TRBD1. The CDR3 has 15 residues. Germline V gene lookup returns CDR1 LNHDA and CDR2 SQIVND (reference sequence). Losses at the gene ends were 4 bases for V and 5 bases for J; bases not matched to a gene: 10. CDR3 DNA sequence: TGTGCCAGTAGTAAGGGCTATGGGACAGATTATGGCTACACCTTC. It encodes CASSKGYGTDYGYTF. The full variable domain, its missing parts supplied by reference TRBV19 and TRBJ1-2, is DGGITQSPKYLFRKEGQNVTLSCEQNLNHDAMYWYRQDPGQGLRLIYYSQIVNDFQKGDIAEGYSVSREKKESFPLTVTSAQKNPTAFYLCASSKGYGTDYGYTFGSGTRLTVV.

There are a few counts of this clone. V usage is TRBV27 and J usage is TRBJ2-7; D call uncertain. V was pared by 4 bases and J by 2 bases, with 9 bases between. The CDR3 has 13 residues. CDR1 MNHEY and CDR2 SMNVEV come from the germline V gene (reference sequence). CDR3 protein: CASSSSLPYEQYF. The CDR3 DNA reads as TGTGCCAGCAGTTCCTCCCTCCCCTACGAGCAGTACTTC.

This clone has more than one count but fewer than ten. This chain links TRBV6-4 with TRBJ2-2; no clear D gene. CDR3 length: 15 amino acids. Germline CDR1 MRHNA, CDR2 SNTAGT. V gave up 4 bases and J gave up 0 bases, with 9 bases separating them. CDR3 sequence (DNA): TGTGCCAGCAGTGTAAGCGATTCGAACACCGGGGAGCTGTTTTTT. Its translation is CASSVSDSNTGELFF.

The chain uses TRBV5-5 and TRBJ2-2, with D unresolved. Looked up from germline, CDR1 is SGHKS and CDR2 is YYEKEE (reference sequence). V lost 2 bases to trimming and J lost 2 bases, with 7 bases between them. The CDR3 length is 14 residues. CDR3 sequence: CASSFLLNTGELFF. For the CDR3, the DNA is TGTGCCAGCAGCTTCCTCCTAAACACCGGGGAGCTGTTTTTT.

This clone was seen once. This sequence joins TRBV6-1 and TRBJ1-1, with unresolved D. This CDR3 contains 13 residues. Trimming left V 6 bases short and J 0 bases short, with 8 bases between. The germline CDR1 and CDR2 sequences are MNHNS and SASEGT. In DNA, the CDR3 is TGTGCCAGCAGCCTGACATTGAACACTGAAGCTTTCTTT. It encodes CASSLTLNTEAFF.

The genes are TRBV30 and TRBJ1-1; weak D call: TRBD1 (6 bases). From germline, CDR1 is GTSNPN and CDR2 SVGIG (reference sequence). V dropped 8 bases and J dropped 10 bases, with 17 bases sitting between them. This CDR3 comprises 11 residues. CDR3 sequence: CAGQGGWVAFF. As DNA, the CDR3 is TGTGCCGGCCAAGGGGGTTGGGTAGCTTTCTTT.

The chain combines TRBV5-1 with TRBJ2-3, with unresolved D. Trimming took off 0 bases at V and 0 bases at J, with 5 bases between the two ends. Looked up from germline, CDR1 is SGHRS and CDR2 is YFSETQ. This CDR3 is built from 14 residues. The CDR3 DNA sequence: TGCGCCAGCAGCTTGGGGCACAGCACAGATACGCAGTATTTT. It translates to CASSLGHSTDTQYF.

V and J are TRBV4-1 and TRBJ2-1, with D possibly TRBD1 on 6 matching bases. V dropped 4 bases and J dropped 5 bases, with 15 bases sitting between them. This CDR3 comprises 15 residues. CDR1 is MGHRA and CDR2 is YSYEKL in the germline V gene. The CDR3 sequence: CASSLLTGIHNEQFF. DNA for the CDR3: TGCGCCAGCAGCCTACTCACAGGGATCCACAATGAGCAGTTCTTC.

The chain is built from TRBV27 and TRBJ2-7; TRBD1 matches at 7 bases. The CDR3 is 13 amino acids. CDR1 MNHEY and CDR2 SMNVEV come from the germline V gene (reference sequence). The V segment lost 7 bases and the J segment 4 bases; nucleotides outside the gene matches: 7. The CDR3 sequence: CASIATGEYEQYF. CDR3 in DNA: TGTGCCAGCATTGCAACAGGGGAATACGAGCAGTACTTC.

This sequence joins TRBV4-3 and TRBJ2-7; 9 nucleotides align to TRBD2. After removal of 5 bases from V and 5 bases from J, the junction contained 13 bases not matched to a gene. The CDR3 is 16 amino acids. CDR1 LGHNA and CDR2 YSLEER come from the germline V gene. This CDR3 is CASSVNGGRAGDEQYF. The CDR3 DNA follows: TGCGCCAGCAGCGTAAATGGCGGGAGGGCCGGGGACGAGCAGTACTTC.